The 25 T cell receptor beta chains below come from one sample, sequenced in a study of CD8+CD57+ T cells in acquired aplastic anemia. Investigators profiled TCR beta VDJ and CDR3 from genomic DNA template. TCRdb re-called the reads with MiXCR, one entry per CDR3 protein. The table shows roughly 130,000 distinct CDR3 sequences, with 48% occurring only once. The specimen sequenced was sorted CD4+, CD8+, or CD8+CD57+ T cells (not recorded which) from PBMCs. All receptors come from a human donor in good health, serving as a control.

The J gene is TRBJ1-1, the V gene TRBV28; D ambiguous. The length of the CDR3 is 14 residues. V lost 4 bases, J lost 0 bases, and 9 bases lay in between. The germline V gene has CDR1 MDHEN and CDR2 SYDVKM. The CDR3 is CASSSNVVNTEAFF. The CDR3 DNA is TGTGCCAGCAGTTCTAACGTTGTGAACACTGAAGCTTTCTTT. The entire variable domain, with the rest obtained from reference TRBV28 and TRBJ1-1, is as follows: DVKVTQSSRYLVKRTGEKVFLECVQDMDHENMFWYRQDPGLGLRLIYFSYDVKMKEKGDIPEGYSVSREKKERFSLILESASTNQTSMYLCASSSNVVNTEAFFGQGTRLTVV.

This clonotype was detected only a few times. The chain is built from TRBV7-3 and TRBJ2-3; 10 bases align to TRBD2. The V gene's germline CDR1 is SGHTA and CDR2 FQGTGA. The ends lost 2 bases at V and 3 bases at J; junction bases unmatched: 5. The CDR3 runs to 16 residues. Here the CDR3 DNA reads TGTGCCAGCAGCTTATCGGCTAGCGGGAGAACAGATACGCAGTATTTT. Translating gives CASSLSASGRTDTQYF.

This clonotype occurred many times. The chain uses TRBV20-1 and TRBJ2-1, with TRBD2 matching 15 bases. The CDR3 is 13 amino acids. V shed 6 bases, J shed 9 bases, and the junction held 3 bases outside the gene matches. Germline CDR1 and CDR2: DFQATT and SNEGSKA (reference sequence). The CDR3, as DNA: TGCAGTGCGGGACTAGCGGGGGGTGCTGAGCAGTTCTTC. Residues: CSAGLAGGAEQFF.

This clonotype is medium-sized. The chain joins TRBV19 to TRBJ1-5; perhaps TRBD1 as D (6 bases). Trimming removed 5 bases from V and 3 bases from J, with 8 bases in between. The germline V gene encodes CDR1 LNHDA and CDR2 SQIVND (reference sequence). This CDR3 has 13 amino acids. The DNA for the CDR3 is TGTGCCAGTAGTGGACAGCTCAATCAGCCCCAGCATTTT. Translating it yields CASSGQLNQPQHF.

The V gene is TRBV9, the J gene TRBJ1-2, with 7 bases that match TRBD1. CDR3 length: 15 amino acids. The V segment lost 4 bases and the J segment 6 bases; nucleotides outside the gene matches: 12. Germline loops: CDR1 SGDLS, CDR2 YYNGEE. In nucleotides, the CDR3 is TGTGCCAGCAGCTGGACGGGCCGGGACAGTGATGGCTACACCTTC. Amino acid sequence: CASSWTGRDSDGYTF.

Comments on this clonotype: Since no conserved phenylalanine or tryptophan closes the CDR3, a read error is the likely cause. It is unclear where the CDR3 begins or ends on the DNA, so no DNA is shown, and the CDR3 is as TCRdb lists it. The chain recombines TRBV12-3 or TRBV12-4 with TRBJ1-2; TRBD1 is the table's D call, not checked against the DNA. The CDR3 comprises 12 residues, both ends counted. CDR3 loop: CASRLGQGFLFL.

This clonotype was seen repeatedly, ten times or more. The chain links TRBV11-2 to TRBJ2-4; possibly TRBD2 for D (5 bases). Trimming stripped 5 bases from V and 8 bases from J, with 25 bases between. CDR3 length: 17 residues. Germline CDR1 and CDR2: SGHAT and FQNNGV. CDR3 residues: CASSVRLVSLADDIQYF. As DNA, the CDR3 is TGTGCCAGCAGCGTTAGGTTGGTCAGCCTAGCTGATGACATTCAGTACTTC.

This clonotype was detected many times. The chain has TRBV2 and TRBJ2-1, with D maybe TRBD1 (6 bases). Germline V CDR1 and CDR2: SNHLY, FYNNEI. The CDR3 spans 15 residues. CDR3 sequence reads: CANSQGFPSYNEQFF. Written as DNA, the CDR3 is TGTGCGAATTCACAGGGATTTCCCTCCTACAATGAGCAGTTCTTC.

This clonotype was picked up many times. The chain combines TRBV2 with TRBJ2-4; TRBD1 is a possible D gene (7 bases). The CDR3 contains 14 residues. CDR1 is SNHLY and CDR2 is FYNNEI in the germline V gene. V lost 10 bases and J lost 2, with 15 bases in between. The CDR3 spells CAIGQEGSKNIQYF. The CDR3 nucleotides read TGTGCCATCGGACAGGAGGGCTCCAAAAACATTCAGTACTTC.

This clonotype was counted ten times or more. DNA of the CDR3: TGTGCCAGCTCCTATAATTCACCCCTCCACTTT. Translated: CASSYNSPLHF. The chain has TRBV6-1 and TRBJ1-6; D gene unclear. Trimming shortened V by 8 bases and J by 1 base, and 0 bases separated the two germline ends. The CDR3 length is 11 residues. From germline, CDR1 is MNHNS and CDR2 SASEGT.

This clonotype has a count of ten or more. The gene calls are TRBV28 and TRBJ2-7; 9 bases are shared with TRBD1. CDR1 and CDR2 (germline): MDHEN, SYDVKM. The ends lost 5 bases at V and 5 bases at J; junction bases unmatched: 10. This CDR3 region has 15 residues. Here the CDR3 reads CASSPGGQGMNEQYF. CDR3 bases: TGTGCCAGCAGTCCGGGGGGACAGGGAATGAACGAGCAGTACTTC.

The chain joins TRBV6-5 to TRBJ2-5; 9 positions match TRBD2. V trimming: 0 bases; J trimming: 2 bases; junction bases outside the gene matches: 4. The CDR3 sequence is 16 residues long. CDR1 is MNHEY, CDR2 SVGAGI, per germline. CDR3 loop: CASSYSLLAGQETQYF. The CDR3 nucleotides read TGTGCCAGCAGTTACTCTTTGCTAGCGGGGCAAGAGACCCAGTACTTC.

This rearrangement joins TRBV7-2 to TRBJ2-7, with 7 bases fitting TRBD2. Germline CDR1 and CDR2: SGHTA and FQGNSA. Losses at the gene ends were 8 bases for V and 1 base for J; bases not matched to a gene: 8. The CDR3 is 14 residues long. This chain's CDR3 is CASRSRGDSYEQYF. The CDR3 DNA follows: TGTGCCAGCCGCTCCCGGGGGGATTCCTACGAGCAGTACTTC.

The V gene is TRBV2, the J gene TRBJ1-5; D gene uncertain. V was trimmed by 3 bases and J by 3 bases, leaving 9 bases between them. The germline CDR1 and CDR2 sequences are SNHLY and FYNNEI. The CDR3 is made up of 14 amino acids. The CDR3 DNA is TGTGCCAGCAGTGACAGCGCATACAATCAGCCCCAGCATTTT. This translates into CASSDSAYNQPQHF. Looking up the rest from reference TRBV2 and TRBJ1-5 gives the full variable domain: EPEVTQTPSHQVTQMGQEVILRCVPISNHLYFYWYRQILGQKVEFLVSFYNNEISEKSEIFDDQFSVERPDGSNFTLKIRSTKLEDSAMYFCASSDSAYNQPQHFGDGTRLSIL.

The rearrangement uses TRBV7-2 and TRBJ1-5; possible D gene TRBD1, 6 bases. Germline CDR1 reads SGHTA; CDR2 reads FQGNSA. V lost 6 bases and J lost 2, with 11 bases in between. This CDR3 is 14 amino acids long. The CDR3 region is CASRLTGGNQPQHF. The CDR3 DNA sequence: TGTGCCAGCAGGTTGACAGGAGGCAATCAGCCCCAGCATTTT.

The chain uses TRBV24-1 and TRBJ1-6; D not resolved. The CDR3 extends over 14 amino acids. Per germline, CDR1 KGHDR and CDR2 SFDVKD. Between the trimmed V and J ends, which lost 5 bases and 0 bases, there was a span of 4 bases. The CDR3: CATSASSYNSPLHF. CDR3 in DNA: TGTGCCACCAGTGCGAGCTCCTATAATTCACCCCTCCACTTT.

This clonotype was observed once. No DNA is shown, since the ends of the CDR3 on it are uncertain; the CDR3 is the one TCRdb lists. The chain carries TRBV29-1 and TRBJ2-7; the D call in the table, TRBD1, was not verified against the DNA. With termini counted, the CDR3 has 12 amino acids. Germline V gene sequence: CDR1 SQVTM, CDR2 ANQGSEA. CDR3 amino acids: CTSVPARGEQYF.

This clonotype showed up just once. Just one base apart from a much larger clone, this may be a read error. Lacking the conserved final phenylalanine or tryptophan, this CDR3 likely reflects a read error. The chain is built from TRBV12-3 or TRBV12-4 and TRBJ1-1, with 7 bases matching TRBD1. V was clipped by 0 bases and J by 11 bases; unmatched bases: 9. This CDR3 has 14 residues. The CDR3, as DNA: TGTGCCAGCAGTTTAGCGTTACAGGGGATGCCGGCTTTCTTA. As protein: CASSLALQGMPAFL.

Worth noting for this clonotype: An end of the junction does not agree with germline; a read error may underlie this. This chain links TRBV2 with TRBJ2-7, with TRBD1 matching over 9 bases. Germline loops: CDR1 SNHLY, CDR2 FYNNEI. The CDR3 runs 12 residues. The CDR3, as DNA: TGTGCCAGCAGACAGGGTGGGGGGACAGGGCACTTC. Its protein product is CASRQGGGTGHF.

The CDR3 DNA is TGTGCCAGCAGCGTGGGACAGGGAAACAATGAGCAGTTCTTC. This codes for CASSVGQGNNEQFF. The genes are TRBV7-2 and TRBJ2-7; 9 nucleotides match TRBD1. Gene TRBJ2-1 matches the end of the DNA better, so the J call may be wrong. From germline, CDR1 is SGHTA and CDR2 FQGNSA. The CDR3 length is 14 residues.

This clonotype was seen many times. This chain uses TRBV18 with TRBJ1-2; D perhaps matches TRBD1 (6 bases). Germline CDR1 and CDR2: KGHSH and LQKENI. The CDR3 consists of 15 residues. Trimming shortened V by 2 bases and J by 5 bases, and 15 bases separated the two germline ends. The CDR3 reads CASSPSDSRAYGYTF. The CDR3 nucleotides read TGTGCCAGCTCACCATCGGACAGTAGGGCTTATGGCTACACCTTC.

This clonotype was counted only a few times. The chain has TRBV11-2 and TRBJ2-6; 10 positions match TRBD1. The CDR3 extends over 18 amino acids. Unmatched junction bases numbered 11, after V lost 5 bases and J lost 4 bases. CDR1 SGHAT and CDR2 FQNNGV come from the germline V gene. This chain's CDR3 is CASSPGQGGPWGANVLTF. The DNA of the CDR3 is TGTGCCAGCAGCCCAGGACAGGGGGGACCGTGGGGGGCCAACGTCCTGACTTTC.

This clonotype was seen ten or more times. J is TRBJ2-5 and V is TRBV6-2 or TRBV6-3; unclear D gene. The CDR3 extends over 12 amino acids. Germline V gene sequence: CDR1 MNHEY, CDR2 SVGEGT. V lost 2 bases, J lost 1 base, and 2 bases lay in between. CDR3 region: CASSYLQETQYF. The DNA for the CDR3 is TGTGCCAGCAGTTACCTCCAAGAGACCCAGTACTTC.

The chain uses TRBV12-3 or TRBV12-4 and TRBJ2-3, with TRBD1 matching 8 bases. The V gene end was trimmed by 1 base and the J gene end by 3 bases; junction bases not matched to a gene: 9. The CDR3 has 17 residues. The CDR3, as DNA: TGTGCCAGCAGTTTAGATACCGGGACAGGTCGAACAGATACGCAGTATTTT. Amino acid sequence: CASSLDTGTGRTDTQYF.

The chain has TRBV20-1 and TRBJ1-1; D not certain. The CDR3 has 11 amino acids. Germline-derived CDR1 and CDR2 are DFQATT and SNEGSKA (reference sequence). V shed 6 bases and J shed 1 base, with 6 bases lying between them. CDR3 coding DNA: TGCAGTGCAACAGAGAACACTGAAGCTTTCTTT. Protein product: CSATENTEAFF.